Listed here are 16 T cell receptor beta chains from one sample, sequenced in a study of T cell repertoires in cytomegalovirus infection. TCRdb recomputed calls from the reads with MiXCR, one row per CDR3 protein. The sample contains 40,000 to 55,000 distinct CDR3 sequences, about a fifth of which appear only once. These receptors' targets are unknown. The sample consisted of CD8+ T cells from cultured PBMCs, taken from culture after CMV antigen stimulation. The receptor set was obtained from a human donor in good health (CMV status not recorded). Some clones in this sample may be carry-over from other donors' samples.

The chain is built from TRBV13 and TRBJ1-1; D is uncertain. With 5 bases removed from V and 1 base from J, the gap between germline ends came to 8 bases. CDR3 size: 13 residues. Germline values: CDR1 PRHDT, CDR2 FYEKMQ (reference sequence). CDR3 coding DNA: TGTGCCAGCAGCCATTACGGGAACACTGAAGCTTTCTTT. It codes for CASSHYGNTEAFF.

There are a few counts of this clonotype. The gene calls are TRBV4-3 and TRBJ2-7; the D gene is possibly TRBD2 (5 bases). Germline V gene sequence: CDR1 LGHNA, CDR2 YSLEER. V lost 2 bases to trimming and J lost 1 base, with 9 bases between them. The CDR3 loop spans 14 amino acids. Here the CDR3 reads CASSQFEGSYEQYF. The CDR3 DNA reads as TGCGCCAGCAGCCAATTTGAGGGTTCCTACGAGCAGTACTTC.

This chain connects TRBV2 to TRBJ1-2; possibly TRBD1 for D (5 bases). Germline V lookup: CDR1 SNHLY, CDR2 FYNNEI. The CDR3 extends over 13 amino acids. Trimming stripped 10 bases from V and 6 bases from J, with 18 bases between. CDR3 region: CAIQGNRYNGYTF. The CDR3 nucleotides read TGTGCCATCCAGGGTAACCGGTACAATGGCTACACCTTC.

The sample holds a few counts of this clonotype. The chain combines TRBV9 with TRBJ1-1, with 9 bases lining up with TRBD1. CDR3 length equals 14 residues. Trimming at V came to 4 bases and at J to 1 base, leaving 2 bases not matched to a gene. CDR1 and CDR2 (germline): SGDLS, YYNGEE. The chain's CDR3 is CASSMGQGNTEAFF. CDR3 nucleotide sequence: TGTGCCAGCAGCATGGGACAGGGGAACACTGAAGCTTTCTTT.

The sample holds a few counts of this clonotype. V and J are TRBV7-2 and TRBJ2-6; the D gene could be TRBD1 or TRBD2 (5 bases each). Trimming stripped 3 bases from V and 0 bases from J, with 12 bases between. Germline values: CDR1 SGHTA, CDR2 FQGNSA. The length of the CDR3 is 17 residues. The CDR3 reads CASSFMGPSSGANVLTF. CDR3 nucleotide sequence: TGTGCCAGCAGCTTCATGGGACCAAGCTCTGGGGCCAACGTCCTGACTTTC.

This clonotype occurred a few times. The chain has TRBV7-8 and TRBJ2-5, with 15 bases aligning to TRBD2. The CDR3 has 17 residues. Germline CDR1 is SGHVS and CDR2 is FQNEAQ. With V trimmed by 4 bases and J by 5 bases, 8 bases remained unmatched. In DNA, the CDR3 is TGTGCCAGCAGCTACGGGACTAGCGGGAGGCGGTGGGAGACCCAGTACTTC. Its translation: CASSYGTSGRRWETQYF.

This clonotype was recorded at least ten times. The rearrangement joins TRBV7-9 to TRBJ2-7; D unclear. This CDR3 contains 11 residues. The germline V gene has CDR1 SEHNR and CDR2 FQNEAQ (reference sequence). V dropped 1 base and J dropped 3 bases, with 1 base sitting between them. For the CDR3, the DNA is TGTGCCAGCAGCTTAGACTACGAGCAGTACTTC. This sequence encodes CASSLDYEQYF.

This clonotype came up a few times. This chain uses TRBV7-2 with TRBJ2-4; no reliable D call. CDR1 SGHTA and CDR2 FQGNSA come from the germline V gene. This CDR3 is built from 16 residues. The V end lost 6 bases, the J end lost 0 bases, and 15 bases lay between the germline ends. The CDR3 reads CASSPDGLLAKNIQYF. CDR3 bases: TGTGCCAGCAGTCCCGACGGATTACTAGCCAAAAACATTCAGTACTTC.

The chain couples TRBV9 to TRBJ1-2; 9 bases line up with TRBD1. Per germline, CDR1 SGDLS and CDR2 YYNGEE. The CDR3 totals 19 residues. V shed 3 bases, J shed 3 bases, and the junction held 18 bases outside the gene matches. The CDR3: CASSGFTGTGISVDYGYTF. CDR3 nucleotide sequence: TGTGCCAGCAGCGGATTCACCGGGACAGGGATTAGTGTGGACTATGGCTACACCTTC.

The chain recombines TRBV25-1 with TRBJ2-7; TRBD1 might be the D (6 bases). V dropped 5 bases and J dropped 4 bases, with 15 bases sitting between them. This CDR3 comprises 14 residues. Germline V gene sequence: CDR1 MGHDK, CDR2 SYGVNS. The CDR3 DNA reads TGTGCCAGCAGTCTGGGGGCCCGGATATACGAGCAGTACTTC. It encodes CASSLGARIYEQYF.

The chain is built from TRBV27 and TRBJ2-2; D gene uncertain. CDR1 and CDR2 from the germline V gene are MNHEY and SMNVEV (reference sequence). The CDR3 contains 13 residues. Between the trimmed V and J ends, which lost 5 bases and 3 bases, there was a span of 7 bases. CDR3 in amino acids: CASSPLYTGELFF. CDR3 nucleotide sequence: TGTGCCAGCAGTCCTCTATACACCGGGGAGCTGTTTTTT.

The chain combines TRBV7-8 with TRBJ1-5, with D possibly matching TRBD1 (5 bases). In germline, CDR1 is SGHVS, CDR2 FQNEAQ. Between the trimmed V and J ends, which lost 5 bases and 0 bases, there was a span of 14 bases. The CDR3 is 16 residues long. DNA for the CDR3: TGTGCCAGCAGCCATGGGACGGCATATAGCAATCAGCCCCAGCATTTT. The encoded protein is CASSHGTAYSNQPQHF.

This clonotype was recorded a few times. The genes are TRBV7-2 and TRBJ2-1; 10 bases fit TRBD2. The V gene's germline CDR1 is SGHTA and CDR2 FQGNSA. Germline trimming cut 2 bases from V and 3 bases from J; bases unmatched to any gene: 7. CDR3 size: 17 residues. This CDR3 reads CASSLRAERGGYNEQFF. The CDR3 region has the DNA TGTGCCAGCAGCTTAAGGGCAGAGCGGGGGGGCTACAATGAGCAGTTCTTC.

This clonotype was picked up one time. J is TRBJ2-5 and V is TRBV7-2; 12 bases are shared with TRBD2. V was clipped by 6 bases and J by 3 bases; unmatched bases: 5. The CDR3 totals 15 residues. CDR1 is SGHTA and CDR2 is FQGNSA in the germline V gene. This CDR3 is CASSTRTSGEETQYF. CDR3 DNA: TGTGCCAGCAGTACTCGGACTAGCGGGGAAGAGACCCAGTACTTC.

J is TRBJ1-5 and V is TRBV15; TRBD1 matches 8 bases. J gave up 4 bases and V 0 bases, and 5 bases lay outside the gene matches. CDR3 length equals 16 residues. Looked up from germline, CDR1 is LNHNV and CDR2 is YYDKDF (reference sequence). CDR3 sequence: CATSRDQGAPNQPQHF. The DNA for the CDR3 is TGTGCCACCAGCAGAGATCAGGGGGCCCCGAATCAGCCCCAGCATTTT.

The V gene is TRBV27, the J gene TRBJ2-3, with D maybe TRBD2 (6 bases). Trimming removed 6 bases at V and 3 bases at J, with 7 bases between. The CDR3 spans 12 residues. Germline V lookup: CDR1 MNHEY, CDR2 SMNVEV (reference sequence). CDR3 nucleotides: TGTGCCAGCAGAGGAGGGACAGATACGCAGTATTTT. This gives the protein CASRGGTDTQYF.